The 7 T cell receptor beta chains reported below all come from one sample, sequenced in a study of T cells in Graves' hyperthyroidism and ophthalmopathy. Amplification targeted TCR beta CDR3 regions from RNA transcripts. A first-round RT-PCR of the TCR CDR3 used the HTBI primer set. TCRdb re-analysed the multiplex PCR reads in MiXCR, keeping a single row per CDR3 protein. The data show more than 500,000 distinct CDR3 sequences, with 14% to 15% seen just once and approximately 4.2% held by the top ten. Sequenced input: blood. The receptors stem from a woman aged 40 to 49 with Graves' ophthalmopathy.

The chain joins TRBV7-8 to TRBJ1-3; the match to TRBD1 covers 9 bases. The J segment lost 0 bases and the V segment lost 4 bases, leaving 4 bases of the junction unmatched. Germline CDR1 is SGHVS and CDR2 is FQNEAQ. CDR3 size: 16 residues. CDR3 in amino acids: CASSSQGASSGNTIYF. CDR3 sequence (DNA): TGTGCCAGCAGCTCACAGGGGGCCTCCTCTGGAAACACCATATATTTT.

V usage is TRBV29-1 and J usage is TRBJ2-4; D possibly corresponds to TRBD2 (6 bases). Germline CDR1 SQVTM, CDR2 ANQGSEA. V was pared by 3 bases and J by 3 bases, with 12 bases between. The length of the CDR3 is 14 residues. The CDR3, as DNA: TGCAGCGTTGAGCCGGGGGTGGACAAAAACATTCAGTACTTC. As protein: CSVEPGVDKNIQYF.

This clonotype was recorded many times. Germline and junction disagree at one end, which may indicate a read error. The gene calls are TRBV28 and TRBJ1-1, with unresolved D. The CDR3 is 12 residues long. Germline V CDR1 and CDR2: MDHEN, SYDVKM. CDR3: CASSLWETGSTF. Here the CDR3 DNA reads TGTGCCAGCAGTTTATGGGAAACGGGGAGCACCTTT. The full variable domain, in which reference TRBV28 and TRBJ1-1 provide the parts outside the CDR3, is DVKVTQSSRYLVKRTGEKVFLECVQDMDHENMFWYRQDPGLGLRLIYFSYDVKMKEKGDIPEGYSVSREKKERFSLILESASTNQTSMYLCASSLWETGSTFGQGTRLTVV.

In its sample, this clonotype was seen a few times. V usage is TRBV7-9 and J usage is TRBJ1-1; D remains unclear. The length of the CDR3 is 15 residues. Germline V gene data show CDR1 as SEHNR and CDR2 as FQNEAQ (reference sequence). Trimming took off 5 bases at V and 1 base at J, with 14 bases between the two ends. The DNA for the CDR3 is TGTGCCAGCAGCACCTGGGCCACTAAGAACACTGAAGCTTTCTTT. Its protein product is CASSTWATKNTEAFF. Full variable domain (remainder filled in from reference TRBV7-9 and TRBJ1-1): DTGVSQNPRHKITKRGQNVTFRCDPISEHNRLYWYRQTLGQGPEFLTYFQNEAQLEKSRLLSDRFSAERPKGSFSTLEIQRTEQGDSAMYLCASSTWATKNTEAFFGQGTRLTVV.

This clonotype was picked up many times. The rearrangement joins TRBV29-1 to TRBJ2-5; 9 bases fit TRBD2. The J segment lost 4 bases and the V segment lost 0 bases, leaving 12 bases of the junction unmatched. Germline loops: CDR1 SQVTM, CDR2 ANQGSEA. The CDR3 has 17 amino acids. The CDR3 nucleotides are TGCAGCGTTGAAGATTACGGTGTGGTAGCGGGAGTAGAGACCCAGTACTTC. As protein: CSVEDYGVVAGVETQYF.

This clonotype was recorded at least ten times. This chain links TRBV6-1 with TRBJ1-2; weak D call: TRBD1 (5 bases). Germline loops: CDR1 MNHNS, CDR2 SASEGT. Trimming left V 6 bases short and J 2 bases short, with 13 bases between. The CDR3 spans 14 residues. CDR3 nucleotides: TGTGCCAGCAGCCCTACGGACAAGAACTATGGCTACACCTTC. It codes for CASSPTDKNYGYTF.

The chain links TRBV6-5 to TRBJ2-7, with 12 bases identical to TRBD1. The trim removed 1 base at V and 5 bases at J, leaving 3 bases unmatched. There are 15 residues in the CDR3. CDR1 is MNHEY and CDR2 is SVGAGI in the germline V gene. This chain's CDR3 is CASSYLGQGANEQYF. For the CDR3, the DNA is TGTGCCAGCAGTTACTTGGGACAGGGGGCGAACGAGCAGTACTTC.